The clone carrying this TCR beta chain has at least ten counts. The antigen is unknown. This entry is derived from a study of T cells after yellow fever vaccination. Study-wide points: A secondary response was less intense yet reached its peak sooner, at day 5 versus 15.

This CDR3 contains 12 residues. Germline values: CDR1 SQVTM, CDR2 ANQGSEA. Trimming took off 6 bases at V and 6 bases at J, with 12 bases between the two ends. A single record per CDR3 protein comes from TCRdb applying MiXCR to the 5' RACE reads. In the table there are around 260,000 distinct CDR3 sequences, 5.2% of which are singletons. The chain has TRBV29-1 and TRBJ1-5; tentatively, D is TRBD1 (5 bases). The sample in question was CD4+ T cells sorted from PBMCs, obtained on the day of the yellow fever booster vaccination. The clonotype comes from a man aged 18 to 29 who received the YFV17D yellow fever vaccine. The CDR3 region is CSVRDLGQPQHF. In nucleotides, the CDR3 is TGCAGCGTCCGGGACTTGGGTCAGCCCCAGCATTTT.